Below, 15 T cell receptor beta chains from the same sample are listed, as sequenced in a study of cytomegalovirus exposure and HLA in healthy donors. PCR involved 60 Vbeta and 13 Jbeta primers. The method was immunoSEQ multiplex PCR; TCRdb's version includes in-frame clones alone and lacks a portion of them. The sample shows roughly 100,000 clones, under 85% of them seen only once. The material sequenced was PBMCs. The source of these receptors is a young man in good health and CMV-seronegative.

V and J are TRBV5-6 and TRBJ2-7; perhaps TRBD2 as D (6 bases). The CDR3 is 14 amino acids. The V end was cut by 9 bases, the J end by 0 bases, with 16 bases between. Germline CDR1 and CDR2: SGHDT and YYEEEE. The CDR3: CATQVTGGSYEQYF. The CDR3, as DNA: TGTGCCACCCAGGTTACCGGGGGCTCCTACGAGCAGTACTTC.

V and J are TRBV30 and TRBJ1-5; TRBD1 might be the D (6 bases). Germline V gene data show CDR1 as GTSNPN and CDR2 as SVGIG (reference sequence). The CDR3 covers 15 residues. V was trimmed by 1 base and J by 0 bases, leaving 10 bases between them. The CDR3 DNA is TGTGCCTGGAGTGGGGGGCTTCGTAGCAATCAGCCCCAGCATTTT. Its protein is CAWSGGLRSNQPQHF. The entire variable domain, with the rest obtained from reference TRBV30 and TRBJ1-5, is as follows: SQTIHQWPATLVQPVGSPLSLECTVEGTSNPNLYWYRQAAGRGLQLLFYSVGIGQISSEVPQNLSASRPQDRQFILSSKKLLLSDSGFYLCAWSGGLRSNQPQHFGDGTRLSIL.

J is TRBJ2-7 and V is TRBV4-2; tentatively, D is TRBD1 (5 bases). V was trimmed by 0 bases and J by 2 bases, leaving 8 bases between them. The CDR3 has 14 residues. Germline CDR1 reads LGHNA; CDR2 reads YNFKEQ. The CDR3 reads CASSQDKGPYEQYF. In nucleotides, the CDR3 is TGTGCCAGCAGCCAAGACAAGGGGCCCTACGAGCAGTACTTC.

The V gene is TRBV6-6, the J gene TRBJ2-1; 7 bases are a match to TRBD2. The V gene's germline CDR1 is MNHNY and CDR2 SVGAGI (reference sequence). This CDR3 has 16 amino acids. V was clipped by 0 bases and J by 0 bases; unmatched bases: 2. The CDR3 DNA is TGTGCCAGCAGTTACTCGGGCGGGAGCTCCTACAATGAGCAGTTCTTC. It translates to CASSYSGGSSYNEQFF.

This chain connects TRBV30 to TRBJ1-5, with TRBD1 as a possible D gene (5 bases). This CDR3 comprises 13 residues. Germline lookup yields CDR1 GTSNPN and CDR2 SVGIG (reference sequence). Trimming took off 3 bases at V and 1 base at J, with 7 bases between the two ends. CDR3 nucleotide sequence: TGTGCCTGGAGGACAGACAGCAATCAGCCCCAGCATTTT. This translates into CAWRTDSNQPQHF.

V usage is TRBV19 and J usage is TRBJ1-5, with D uncertain. The CDR3 length is 13 residues. Germline CDR1 and CDR2: LNHDA and SQIVND (reference sequence). Trimming pared 5 bases from V and 3 bases from J, leaving 8 bases between. The CDR3 loop is CASSPRPNQPQHF. In DNA, the CDR3 is TGTGCCAGTAGTCCCCGTCCCAATCAGCCCCAGCATTTT. Variable domain in full (rest from reference TRBV19 and TRBJ1-5): DGGITQSPKYLFRKEGQNVTLSCEQNLNHDAMYWYRQDPGQGLRLIYYSQIVNDFQKGDIAEGYSVSREKKESFPLTVTSAQKNPTAFYLCASSPRPNQPQHFGDGTRLSIL.

This clone was seen just once. This sequence joins TRBV15 and TRBJ2-7; D unclear. Trimming cost V 1 base and J 3 bases, with 10 bases left between them. There are 14 residues in the CDR3. CDR1 is LNHNV and CDR2 is YYDKDF in the germline V gene (reference sequence). In DNA, the CDR3 is TGTGCCACCAGCAGAGTGGGCACAGACTACGAGCAGTACTTC. It translates to CATSRVGTDYEQYF.

This sequence joins TRBV7-8 and TRBJ1-2, with 7 bases matching TRBD1. Germline lookup yields CDR1 SGHVS and CDR2 FQNEAQ. The CDR3 runs to 15 residues. J lost 4 bases, V lost 1 base, and 6 bases had no gene match. CDR3 DNA sequence: TGTGCCAGCAGCTTAGGAACTAGGGGGCCCTATGGCTACACCTTC. Its protein is CASSLGTRGPYGYTF.

The V gene is TRBV5-6, the J gene TRBJ2-7, with no clear D. Trimming cost V 4 bases and J 2 bases, with 13 bases left between them. Germline V gene data show CDR1 as SGHDT and CDR2 as YYEEEE. CDR3 length: 14 residues. This CDR3 reads CASSGDSSTYEQYF. The CDR3 DNA follows: TGTGCCAGCAGCGGTGATAGTTCCACCTACGAGCAGTACTTC.

The chain couples TRBV25-1 to TRBJ2-7, with D perhaps matching TRBD1 (6 bases). The ends were cut back, 3 bases at V and 3 bases at J, with 12 bases in the middle. In germline, CDR1 is MGHDK, CDR2 SYGVNS. This CDR3 region has 14 residues. The CDR3 DNA sequence: TGTGCCAGCAGTGAGGATACAGGGATCTACGAGCAGTACTTC. Encoded protein: CASSEDTGIYEQYF.

This clone was observed once. This chain connects TRBV30 to TRBJ1-1; 8 bases align to TRBD1. The CDR3 is 13 residues long. Germline CDR1 GTSNPN, CDR2 SVGIG (reference sequence). V lost 0 bases and J lost 3; bases outside the gene matches: 0. CDR3 in amino acids: CAWSVQGDTEAFF. The CDR3 DNA reads as TGTGCCTGGAGTGTACAGGGGGACACTGAAGCTTTCTTT.

The chain recombines TRBV6-5 with TRBJ1-5; no definite D call. Trimming stripped 3 bases from V and 2 bases from J, with 8 bases between. The CDR3 is 14 amino acids. CDR1 is MNHEY and CDR2 is SVGAGI in the germline V gene. The CDR3 DNA follows: TGTGCCAGCAGTTATAGCGATGGCAATCAGCCCCAGCATTTT. It specifies CASSYSDGNQPQHF.

This chain joins TRBV4-1 and TRBJ1-5; D may be TRBD1 (6 bases). CDR1 MGHRA and CDR2 YSYEKL come from the germline V gene. The CDR3 has 15 residues. Trimming cost V 4 bases and J 1 base, with 11 bases left between them. This chain's CDR3 is CASSPGQVSNQPQHF. In DNA form, the CDR3 reads TGCGCCAGCAGCCCGGGACAAGTGAGCAATCAGCCCCAGCATTTT.

This chain links TRBV15 with TRBJ2-3, with D possibly being TRBD2 (5 bases). Germline V CDR1 and CDR2: LNHNV, YYDKDF (reference sequence). This CDR3 spans 14 amino acids. Trimming left V 0 bases short and J 5 bases short, with 9 bases between. CDR3 sequence: CATSRDNRGDTQYF. As DNA, the CDR3 is TGTGCCACCAGCAGAGATAACCGGGGAGATACGCAGTATTTT.

The gene calls are TRBV5-1 and TRBJ2-3; no reliable D call. V was shortened by 7 bases and J by 0 bases, with 12 bases between the two germline ends. There are 14 residues in the CDR3. The V gene's germline CDR1 is SGHRS and CDR2 YFSETQ. Here the CDR3 DNA reads TGCGCCAGCTTCCCGTGGCCCAGCACAGATACGCAGTATTTT. Amino acids: CASFPWPSTDTQYF.